This T cell receptor (beta chain) appears in the sequencing data of a study of blood T cell repertoires in COVID-19. The overall study: Cohort 3 recovered donors had two negative PCRs, clearance, or symptom resolution. PBMCs, B-cell-depleted T cells, or T cells were the source of the cDNA or gDNA that made up the material.

V was pared by 4 bases and J by 3 bases, with 3 bases between. This CDR3 is built from 12 residues. Germline loops: CDR1 SGHDN, CDR2 FVKESK. In the authors' workflow: The authors estimated nucleated cell counts from reference gene primer amplification. Libraries were prepared by immunoSEQ multiplex PCR; TCRdb keeps only in-frame clonotypes and omits some of them. V and J calls and clone size are those listed in that table; D and trimming were worked out from the DNA. The table lists around 300,000 clones, 88% of them singletons, with approximately 2% in the top ten. Participants were aged about 18 to 100 years from approximately 25 US areas.

The chain has TRBV14 and TRBJ2-2; no reliable D call. The sample taken for sequencing was PBMCs or T cells enriched from blood (not recorded which). This TCR was recovered from a woman aged 55-69 years in a cohort exposed to, infected with or recovered from COVID-19 (not recorded which). The CDR3 nucleotides read TGTGCCAGCAGCCTATACACCGGGGAGCTGTTTTTT. Translating gives CASSLYTGELFF.